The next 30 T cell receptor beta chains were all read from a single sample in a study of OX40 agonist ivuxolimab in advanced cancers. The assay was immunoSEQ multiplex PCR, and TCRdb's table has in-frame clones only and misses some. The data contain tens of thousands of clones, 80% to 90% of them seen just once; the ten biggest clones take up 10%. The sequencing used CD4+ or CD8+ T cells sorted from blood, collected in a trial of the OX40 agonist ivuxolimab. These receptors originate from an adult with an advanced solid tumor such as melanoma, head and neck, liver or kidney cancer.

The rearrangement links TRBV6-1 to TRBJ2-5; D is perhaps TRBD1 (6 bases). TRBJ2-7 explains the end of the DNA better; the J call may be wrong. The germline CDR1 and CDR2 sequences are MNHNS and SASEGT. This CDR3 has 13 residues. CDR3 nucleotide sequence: TGTGCCAGCAAAAGAGGGGACATCTACGAGCAGTACTTC. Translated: CASKRGDIYEQYF.

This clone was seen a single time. DNA of the CDR3: TGCGCCAGCAGAACTAGCGCGGGGGGGCGGAATGAGCAGTTCTTC. As protein: CASRTSAGGRNEQFF. V is TRBV10-2 and J is TRBJ2-1, with 9 nucleotides matching TRBD2. With V trimmed by 6 bases and J by 7 bases, 10 bases remained unmatched. Germline loops: CDR1 WSHSY, CDR2 SAAADI. CDR3 size: 15 residues.

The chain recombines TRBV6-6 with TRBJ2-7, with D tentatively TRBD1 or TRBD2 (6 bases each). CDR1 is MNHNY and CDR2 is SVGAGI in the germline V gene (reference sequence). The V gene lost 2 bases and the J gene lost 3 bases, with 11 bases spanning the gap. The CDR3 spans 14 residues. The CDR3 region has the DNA TGTGCCAGCAGTTACGGTCGGGGGCTCTACGAGCAGTACTTC. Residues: CASSYGRGLYEQYF.

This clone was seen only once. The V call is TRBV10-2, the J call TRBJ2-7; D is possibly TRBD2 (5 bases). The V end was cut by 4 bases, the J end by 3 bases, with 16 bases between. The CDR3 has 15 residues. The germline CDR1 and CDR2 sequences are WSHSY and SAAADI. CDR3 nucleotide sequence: TGCGCCAGCAGTGCCGGGCCCTCGGGAAGCTACGAGCAGTACTTC. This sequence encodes CASSAGPSGSYEQYF.

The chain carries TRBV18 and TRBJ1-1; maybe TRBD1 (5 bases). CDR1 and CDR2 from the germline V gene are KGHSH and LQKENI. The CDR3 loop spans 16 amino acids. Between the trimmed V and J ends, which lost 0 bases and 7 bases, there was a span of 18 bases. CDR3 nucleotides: TGTGCCAGCTCACCACCGTCGCAGGGAAGATATGGTGAAGCTTTCTTT. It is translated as CASSPPSQGRYGEAFF.

The CDR3 DNA is TGTGCCAGCAGCTTGTCAGCGGGGCAAGAGACCCAGTACTTC. This gives the protein CASSLSAGQETQYF. The V gene is TRBV7-9, the J gene TRBJ2-5, with TRBD2 identical over 7 bases. The CDR3 is 14 amino acids. In germline, CDR1 is SEHNR, CDR2 FQNEAQ (reference sequence). V trimming: 3 bases; J trimming: 2 bases; junction bases outside the gene matches: 3.

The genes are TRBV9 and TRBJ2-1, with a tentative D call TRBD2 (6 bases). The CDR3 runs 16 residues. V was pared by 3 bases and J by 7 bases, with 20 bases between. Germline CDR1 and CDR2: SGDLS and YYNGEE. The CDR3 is CASSAPVGGYTNEQFF. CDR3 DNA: TGTGCCAGCAGCGCCCCAGTGGGGGGATATACAAATGAGCAGTTCTTC.

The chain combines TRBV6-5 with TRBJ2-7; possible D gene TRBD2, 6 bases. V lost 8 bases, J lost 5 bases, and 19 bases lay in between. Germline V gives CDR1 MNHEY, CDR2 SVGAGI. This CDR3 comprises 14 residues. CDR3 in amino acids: CASRRAGLRNEQYF. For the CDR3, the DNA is TGTGCCAGCCGTCGGGCGGGGCTGAGAAACGAGCAGTACTTC.

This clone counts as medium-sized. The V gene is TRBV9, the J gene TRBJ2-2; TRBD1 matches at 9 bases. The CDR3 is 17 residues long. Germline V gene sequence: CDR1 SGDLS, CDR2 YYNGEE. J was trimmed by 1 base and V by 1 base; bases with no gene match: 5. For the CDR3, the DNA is TGTGCCAGCAGCGTAACAAGGGACAGGGTGAACACCGGGGAGCTGTTTTTT. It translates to CASSVTRDRVNTGELFF.

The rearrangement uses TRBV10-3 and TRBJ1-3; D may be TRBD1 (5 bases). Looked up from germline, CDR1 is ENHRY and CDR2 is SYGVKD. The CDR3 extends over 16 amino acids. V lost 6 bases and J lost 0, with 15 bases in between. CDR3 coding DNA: TGTGCCATCAGCAGAGGGGTTAGAAGCTCTGGAAACACCATATATTTT. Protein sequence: CAISRGVRSSGNTIYF.

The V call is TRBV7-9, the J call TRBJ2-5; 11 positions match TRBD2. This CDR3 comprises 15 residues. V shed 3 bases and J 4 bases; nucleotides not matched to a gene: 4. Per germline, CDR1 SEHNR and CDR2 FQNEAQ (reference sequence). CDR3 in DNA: TGTGCCAGCAGCTTTGGGCTAGCGGGAGGAGAGACCCAGTACTTC. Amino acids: CASSFGLAGGETQYF.

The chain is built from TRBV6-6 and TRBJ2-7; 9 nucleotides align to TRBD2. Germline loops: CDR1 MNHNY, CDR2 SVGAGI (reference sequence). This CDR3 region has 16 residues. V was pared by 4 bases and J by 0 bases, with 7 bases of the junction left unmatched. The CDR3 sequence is CASSFSTSGSSYEQYF. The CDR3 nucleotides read TGTGCCAGCAGTTTCTCGACTAGCGGAAGCTCCTACGAGCAGTACTTC.

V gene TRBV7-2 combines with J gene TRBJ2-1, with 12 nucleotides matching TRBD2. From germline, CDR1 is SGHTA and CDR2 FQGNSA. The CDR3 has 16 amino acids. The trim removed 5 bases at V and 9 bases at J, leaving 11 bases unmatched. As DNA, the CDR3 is TGTGCCAGCAGCGCTCGGACTAGCGGGATTATCAGTGAGCAGTTCTTC. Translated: CASSARTSGIISEQFF.

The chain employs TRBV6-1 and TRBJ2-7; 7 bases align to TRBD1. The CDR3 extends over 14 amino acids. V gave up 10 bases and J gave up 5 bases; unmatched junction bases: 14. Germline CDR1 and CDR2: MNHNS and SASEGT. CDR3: CAITDEGARHEQYF. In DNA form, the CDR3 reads TGTGCCATCACTGACGAGGGGGCGAGGCACGAGCAGTACTTC.

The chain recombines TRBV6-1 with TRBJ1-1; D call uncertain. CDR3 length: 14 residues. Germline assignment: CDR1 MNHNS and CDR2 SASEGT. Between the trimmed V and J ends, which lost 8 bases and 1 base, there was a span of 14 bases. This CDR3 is CASVWMRQNTEAFF. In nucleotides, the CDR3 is TGTGCCAGCGTCTGGATGAGGCAGAACACTGAAGCTTTCTTT.

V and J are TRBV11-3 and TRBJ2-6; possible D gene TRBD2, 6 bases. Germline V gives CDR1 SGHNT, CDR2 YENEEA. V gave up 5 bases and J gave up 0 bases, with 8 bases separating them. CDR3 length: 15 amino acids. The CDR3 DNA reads TGTGCCAGCAGCCTCGGGGGCTCTGGGGCCAACGTCCTGACTTTC. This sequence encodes CASSLGGSGANVLTF.

The CDR3 nucleotides are TGTGCCAGCAGCTTCGTCGCAGGGGCGTATTACGAGCAGTACTTC. It is translated as CASSFVAGAYYEQYF. The chain carries TRBV7-8 and TRBJ2-7, with a possible D match to TRBD1 (6 bases). V lost 3 bases to trimming and J lost 4 bases, with 16 bases between them. Germline loops: CDR1 SGHVS, CDR2 FQNEAQ. The CDR3 has 15 amino acids.

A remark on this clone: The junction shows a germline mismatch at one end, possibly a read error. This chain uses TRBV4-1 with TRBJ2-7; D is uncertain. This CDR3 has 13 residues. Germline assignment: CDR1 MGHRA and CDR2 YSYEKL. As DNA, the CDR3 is TGTGCCAGCAGCTTAAGTAGCAGCTACGAGCAGTACTTC. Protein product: CASSLSSSYEQYF.

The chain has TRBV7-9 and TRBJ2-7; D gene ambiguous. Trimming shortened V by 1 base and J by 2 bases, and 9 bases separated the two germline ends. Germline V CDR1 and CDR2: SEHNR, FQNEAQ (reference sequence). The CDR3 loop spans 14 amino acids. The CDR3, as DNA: TGTGCCAGCAGCTTAGACTTTTCAACCTACGAGCAGTACTTC. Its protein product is CASSLDFSTYEQYF.

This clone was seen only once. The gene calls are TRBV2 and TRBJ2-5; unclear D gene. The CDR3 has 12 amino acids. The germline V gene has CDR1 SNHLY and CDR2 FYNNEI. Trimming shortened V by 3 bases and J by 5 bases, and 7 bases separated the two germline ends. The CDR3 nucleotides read TGTGCCAGCAGTGATCCGCGGGAGACCCAGTACTTC. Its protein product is CASSDPRETQYF. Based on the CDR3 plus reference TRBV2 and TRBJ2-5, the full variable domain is EPEVTQTPSHQVTQMGQEVILRCVPISNHLYFYWYRQILGQKVEFLVSFYNNEISEKSEIFDDQFSVERPDGSNFTLKIRSTKLEDSAMYFCASSDPRETQYFGPGTRLLVL.

Here the CDR3 DNA reads TGTGCCAGCAGCCCGCGACTAGCGGGGGGTTTTTACAATGAGCAGTTCTTC. Translated: CASSPRLAGGFYNEQFF. The genes are TRBV11-2 and TRBJ2-1; TRBD2 matches at 13 bases. This CDR3 has 17 residues. CDR1 SGHAT and CDR2 FQNNGV come from the germline V gene. Unmatched junction bases numbered 8, after V lost 5 bases and J lost 4 bases.

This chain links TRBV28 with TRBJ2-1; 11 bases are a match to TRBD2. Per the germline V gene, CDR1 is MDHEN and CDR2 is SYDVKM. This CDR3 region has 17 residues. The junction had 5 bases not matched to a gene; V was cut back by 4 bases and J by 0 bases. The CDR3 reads CASSYPGLAGSYNEQFF. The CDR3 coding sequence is TGTGCCAGCAGTTACCCTGGACTAGCGGGCTCCTACAATGAGCAGTTCTTC.

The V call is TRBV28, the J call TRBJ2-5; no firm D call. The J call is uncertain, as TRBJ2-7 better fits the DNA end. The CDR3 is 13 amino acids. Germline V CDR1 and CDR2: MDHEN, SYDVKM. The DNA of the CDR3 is TGTGCCAGCAGTTCTCCCCTTACGGACGAGCAGTACTTC. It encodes CASSSPLTDEQYF.

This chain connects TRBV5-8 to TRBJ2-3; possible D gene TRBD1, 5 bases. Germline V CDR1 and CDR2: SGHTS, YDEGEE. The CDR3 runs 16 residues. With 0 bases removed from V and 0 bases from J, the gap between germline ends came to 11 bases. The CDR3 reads CASSLGTGFSTDTQYF. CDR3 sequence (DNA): TGTGCCAGCAGCTTGGGAACAGGATTCAGCACAGATACGCAGTATTTT.

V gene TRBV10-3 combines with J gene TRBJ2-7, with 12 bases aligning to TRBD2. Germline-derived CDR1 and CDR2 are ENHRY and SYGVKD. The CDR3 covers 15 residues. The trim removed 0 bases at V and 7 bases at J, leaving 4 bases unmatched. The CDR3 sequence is CAISESASGRVEQYF. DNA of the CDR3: TGTGCCATCAGTGAGTCGGCTAGCGGGAGGGTGGAGCAGTACTTC.

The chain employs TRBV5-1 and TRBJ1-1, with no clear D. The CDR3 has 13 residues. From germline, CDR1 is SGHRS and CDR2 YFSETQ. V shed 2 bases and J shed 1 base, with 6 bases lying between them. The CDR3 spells CASSFGSNTEAFF. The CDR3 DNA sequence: TGCGCCAGCAGCTTTGGTTCGAACACTGAAGCTTTCTTT.

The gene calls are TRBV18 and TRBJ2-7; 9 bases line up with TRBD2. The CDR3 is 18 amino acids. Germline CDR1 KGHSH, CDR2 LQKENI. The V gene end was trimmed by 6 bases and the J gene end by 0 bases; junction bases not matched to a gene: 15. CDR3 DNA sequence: TGTGCCAGCTCGCGGGGCCTCTTTAGCGGGAGAGCCTCCTACGAGCAGTACTTC. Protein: CASSRGLFSGRASYEQYF.

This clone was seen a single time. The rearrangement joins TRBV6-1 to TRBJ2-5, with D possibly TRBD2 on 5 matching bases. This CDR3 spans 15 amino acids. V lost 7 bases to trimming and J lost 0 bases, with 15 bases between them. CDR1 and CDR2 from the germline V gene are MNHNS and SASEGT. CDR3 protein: CASIPTLAYQETQYF. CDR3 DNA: TGTGCCAGCATTCCGACCCTAGCCTACCAAGAGACCCAGTACTTC.

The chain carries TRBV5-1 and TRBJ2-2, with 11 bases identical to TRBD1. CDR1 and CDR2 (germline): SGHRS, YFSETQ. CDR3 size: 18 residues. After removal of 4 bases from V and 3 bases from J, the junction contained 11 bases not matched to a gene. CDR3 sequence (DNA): TGCGCCAGCAGCCATCCGGGACAGGGGGTGTGGGACACCGGGGAGCTGTTTTTT. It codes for CASSHPGQGVWDTGELFF.

The CDR3 region has the DNA TGTGCCAGCAGCGGCGGACTAGCGGGAGATGGTGAGCAGTACTTC. This translates into CASSGGLAGDGEQYF. J is TRBJ2-7 and V is TRBV9, with 13 positions matching TRBD2. Germline loops: CDR1 SGDLS, CDR2 YYNGEE. Unmatched junction bases numbered 7, after V lost 3 bases and J lost 7 bases. The CDR3 spans 15 residues.